This T cell receptor beta chain was profiled in a study of read filtering for tumor transcriptome and immune sequencing. Across the study: Patients were approximately 18 male and 11 to 15 female, mean age 65.9 years, range about 40 to 85.

This clonotype was seen repeatedly, ten times or more. This library used 300 to 450 ng RNA and molecular barcoded adaptors spanning alpha/delta and beta/gamma chains. A single record per CDR3 protein comes from TCRdb applying MiXCR to the reads. Altogether around 41,000 distinct CDR3 sequences are present, 12% to 15% being singletons, with the ten largest covering roughly a sixth. This CDR3 spans 14 amino acids. V lost 5 bases to trimming and J lost 6 bases, with 20 bases between them. From germline, CDR1 is DFQATT and CDR2 SNEGSKA (reference sequence). V gene TRBV20-1 combines with J gene TRBJ2-7, with D perhaps TRBD1 (6 bases). The sample comprised a population of CD138-negative cells sorted from bone marrow. The source is a donor at least 40 years old with multiple myeloma. The CDR3: CSALPFRGFGEQYF. The DNA for the CDR3 is TGCAGTGCTCTCCCGTTTAGGGGGTTTGGCGAGCAGTACTTC.